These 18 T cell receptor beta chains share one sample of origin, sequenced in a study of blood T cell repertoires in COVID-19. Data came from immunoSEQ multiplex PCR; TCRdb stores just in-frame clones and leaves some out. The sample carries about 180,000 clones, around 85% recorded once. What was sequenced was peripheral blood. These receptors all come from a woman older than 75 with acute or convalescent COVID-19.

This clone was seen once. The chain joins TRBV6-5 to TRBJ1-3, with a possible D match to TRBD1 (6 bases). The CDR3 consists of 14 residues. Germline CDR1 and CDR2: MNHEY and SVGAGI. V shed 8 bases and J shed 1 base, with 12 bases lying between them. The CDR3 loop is CASGGGRSGNTIYF. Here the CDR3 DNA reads TGTGCCAGCGGGGGGGGCAGATCTGGAAACACCATATATTTT.

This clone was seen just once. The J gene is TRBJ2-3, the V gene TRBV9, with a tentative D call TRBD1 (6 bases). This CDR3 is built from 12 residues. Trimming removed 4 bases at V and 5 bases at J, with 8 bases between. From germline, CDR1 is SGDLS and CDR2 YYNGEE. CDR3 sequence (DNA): TGTGCCAGCAGCCCAGGGGAAGATACGCAGTATTTT. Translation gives CASSPGEDTQYF.

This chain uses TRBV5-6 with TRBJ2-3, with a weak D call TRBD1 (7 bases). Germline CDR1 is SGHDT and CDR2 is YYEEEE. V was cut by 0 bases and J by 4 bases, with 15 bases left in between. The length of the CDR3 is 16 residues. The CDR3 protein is CASSLEAGGIADTQYF. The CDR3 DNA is TGTGCCAGCAGCTTGGAGGCAGGGGGGATCGCAGATACGCAGTATTTT.

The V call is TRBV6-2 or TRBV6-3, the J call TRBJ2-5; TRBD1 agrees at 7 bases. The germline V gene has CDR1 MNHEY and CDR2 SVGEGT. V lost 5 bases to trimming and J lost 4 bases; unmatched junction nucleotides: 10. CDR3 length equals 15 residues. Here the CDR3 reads CASSPLRQGRETQYF. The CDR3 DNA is TGTGCCAGCAGTCCCTTAAGACAGGGCCGAGAGACCCAGTACTTC.

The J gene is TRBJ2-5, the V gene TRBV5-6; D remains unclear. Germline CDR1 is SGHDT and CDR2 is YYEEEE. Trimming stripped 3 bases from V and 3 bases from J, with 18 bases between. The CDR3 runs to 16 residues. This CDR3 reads CASSSLLSGRKETQYF. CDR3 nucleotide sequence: TGTGCCAGCAGCTCCCTCTTGTCGGGTAGGAAAGAGACCCAGTACTTC.

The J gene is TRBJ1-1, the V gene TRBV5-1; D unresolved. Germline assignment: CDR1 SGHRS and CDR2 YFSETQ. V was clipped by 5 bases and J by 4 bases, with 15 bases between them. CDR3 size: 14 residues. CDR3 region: CASSKLGSTTEAFF. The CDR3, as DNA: TGCGCCAGCAGTAAGCTGGGGAGTACCACTGAAGCTTTCTTT.

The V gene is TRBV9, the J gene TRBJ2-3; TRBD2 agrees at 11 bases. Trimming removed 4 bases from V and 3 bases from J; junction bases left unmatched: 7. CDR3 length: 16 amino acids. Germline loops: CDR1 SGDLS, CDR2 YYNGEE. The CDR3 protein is CASSQYASGRTDTQYF. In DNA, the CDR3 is TGTGCCAGCAGCCAATACGCTAGCGGGAGGACAGATACGCAGTATTTT.

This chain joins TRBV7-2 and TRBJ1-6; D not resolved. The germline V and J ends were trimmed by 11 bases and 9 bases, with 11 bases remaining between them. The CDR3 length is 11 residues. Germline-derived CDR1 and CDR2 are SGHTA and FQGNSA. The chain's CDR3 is CASGSPSPLHF. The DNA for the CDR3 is TGTGCCTCCGGGTCCCCTTCACCCCTCCACTTT.

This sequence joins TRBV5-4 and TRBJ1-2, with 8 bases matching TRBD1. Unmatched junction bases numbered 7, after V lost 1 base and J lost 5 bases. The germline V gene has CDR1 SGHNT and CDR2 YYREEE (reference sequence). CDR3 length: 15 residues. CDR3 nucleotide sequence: TGTGCCAGCAGCTTGACCCCGGGACAGGCATATGGCTACACCTTC. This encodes CASSLTPGQAYGYTF.

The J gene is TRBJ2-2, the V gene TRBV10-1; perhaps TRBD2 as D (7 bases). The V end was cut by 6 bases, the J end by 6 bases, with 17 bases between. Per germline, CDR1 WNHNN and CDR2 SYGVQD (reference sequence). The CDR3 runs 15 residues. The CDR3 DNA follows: TGCGCCAGCAGCCGTGGGGGGGCTCGGTCCGGGGAGCTGTTTTTT. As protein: CASSRGGARSGELFF.

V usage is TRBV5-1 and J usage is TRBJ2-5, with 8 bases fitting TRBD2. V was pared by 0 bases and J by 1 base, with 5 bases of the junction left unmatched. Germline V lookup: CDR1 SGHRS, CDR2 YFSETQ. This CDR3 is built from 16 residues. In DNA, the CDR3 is TGCGCCAGCAGCTTGGCTCCGGGACTAGTCCAAGAGACCCAGTACTTC. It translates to CASSLAPGLVQETQYF.

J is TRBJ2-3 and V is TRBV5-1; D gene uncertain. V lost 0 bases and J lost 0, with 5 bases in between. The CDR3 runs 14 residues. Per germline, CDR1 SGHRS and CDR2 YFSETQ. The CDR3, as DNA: TGCGCCAGCAGCTTGGATCAGAGCACAGATACGCAGTATTTT. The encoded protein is CASSLDQSTDTQYF. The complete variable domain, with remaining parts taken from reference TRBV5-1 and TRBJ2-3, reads KAGVTQTPRYLIKTRGQQVTLSCSPISGHRSVSWYQQTPGQGLQFLFEYFSETQRNKGNFPGRFSGRQFSNSRSEMNVSTLELGDSALYLCASSLDQSTDTQYFGPGTRLTVL.

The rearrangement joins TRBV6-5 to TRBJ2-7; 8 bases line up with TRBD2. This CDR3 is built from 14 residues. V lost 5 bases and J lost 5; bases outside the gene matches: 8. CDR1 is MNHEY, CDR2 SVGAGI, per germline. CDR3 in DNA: TGTGCCAGCAGTACCCCGGGGGGGCACAACGAGCAGTACTTC. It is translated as CASSTPGGHNEQYF.

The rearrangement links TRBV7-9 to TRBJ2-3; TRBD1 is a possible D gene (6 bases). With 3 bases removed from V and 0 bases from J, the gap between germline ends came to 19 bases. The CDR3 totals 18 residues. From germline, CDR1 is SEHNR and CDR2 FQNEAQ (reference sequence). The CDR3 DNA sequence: TGTGCCAGCAGCTTTAGTCTCCCTTTCAGGGGCAGCACAGATACGCAGTATTTT. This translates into CASSFSLPFRGSTDTQYF.

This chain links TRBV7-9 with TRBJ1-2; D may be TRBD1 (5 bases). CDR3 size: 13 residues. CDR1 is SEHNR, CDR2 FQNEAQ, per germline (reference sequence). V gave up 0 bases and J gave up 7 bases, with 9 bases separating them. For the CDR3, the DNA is TGTGCCAGCAGCTTAGCCGGGGGGTTTGGCTACACCTTC. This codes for CASSLAGGFGYTF.

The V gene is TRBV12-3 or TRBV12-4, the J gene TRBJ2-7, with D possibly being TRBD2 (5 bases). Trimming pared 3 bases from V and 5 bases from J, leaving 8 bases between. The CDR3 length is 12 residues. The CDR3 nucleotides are TGTGCCAGCAGTTTCATGAGGGACGAGCAGTACTTC. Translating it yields CASSFMRDEQYF.

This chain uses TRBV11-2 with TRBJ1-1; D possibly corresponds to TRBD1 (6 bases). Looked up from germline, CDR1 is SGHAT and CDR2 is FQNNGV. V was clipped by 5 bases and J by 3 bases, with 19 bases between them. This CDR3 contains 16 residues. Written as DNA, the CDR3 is TGTGCCAGCAGCCGCCGGGGGGGCTGGGGGGACACTGAAGCTTTCTTT. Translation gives CASSRRGGWGDTEAFF.

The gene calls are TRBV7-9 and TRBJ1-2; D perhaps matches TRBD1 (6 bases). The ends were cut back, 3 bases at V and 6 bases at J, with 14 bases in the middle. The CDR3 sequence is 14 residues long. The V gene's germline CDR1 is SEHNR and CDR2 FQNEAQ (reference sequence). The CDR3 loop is CASSLDAGTNGYTF. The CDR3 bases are TGTGCCAGCAGCTTGGACGCTGGGACAAATGGCTACACCTTC.